Presented here are 18 T cell receptor beta chains from one specimen sequenced in a study of blood T cells in healthy people across ages. Next came a second PCR, run for about 6 to 12 cycles, which used a sample-barcoded 5' primer along with a J-beta primer mix. TCRdb used MiXCR to reprocess the 5' RACE reads, holding one entry per CDR3 protein. The sample has around 900,000 distinct CDR3 sequences; about 51% are singletons. Source material: blood. The receptors come from a woman between 55 and 75 years old in good health.

This chain uses TRBV27 with TRBJ2-5; 9 positions match TRBD1. The junction had 7 bases not matched to a gene; V was cut back by 3 bases and J by 5 bases. CDR3 length: 15 amino acids. The V gene's germline CDR1 is MNHEY and CDR2 SMNVEV (reference sequence). The CDR3 DNA sequence: TGTGCCAGCAGTTTTAGAGACAGGGGGACGGAGACCCAGTACTTC. Translated, it gives CASSFRDRGTETQYF.

CDR3: CSAGGGLGGVEQFF. The CDR3 bases are TGCAGTGCTGGGGGAGGACTAGGAGGGGTTGAGCAGTTCTTC. The chain uses TRBV20-1 and TRBJ2-1, with 7 bases matching TRBD2. Germline V lookup: CDR1 DFQATT, CDR2 SNEGSKA (reference sequence). Losses at the gene ends were 5 bases for V and 9 bases for J; bases not matched to a gene: 13. The CDR3 contains 14 residues.

This clonotype has more than one count but fewer than ten. The rearrangement uses TRBV5-1 and TRBJ2-1; D is unresolved. With 2 bases removed from V and 4 bases from J, the gap between germline ends came to 4 bases. This CDR3 region has 12 residues. Per germline, CDR1 SGHRS and CDR2 YFSETQ. The CDR3 sequence: CASSFVYNEQFF. Written as DNA, the CDR3 is TGCGCCAGCAGCTTTGTGTACAATGAGCAGTTCTTC.

In this sample, this clonotype turned up a few times. The gene calls are TRBV18 and TRBJ2-3; D is perhaps TRBD2 (6 bases). The CDR3 sequence is 14 residues long. V was cut by 2 bases and J by 4 bases, with 10 bases left in between. Germline V gene sequence: CDR1 KGHSH, CDR2 LQKENI. Written as DNA, the CDR3 is TGTGCCAGCTCACCAGGCGGGAACGCAGATACGCAGTATTTT. Amino acids: CASSPGGNADTQYF. Supplemented by reference TRBV18 and TRBJ2-3, the full variable domain reads NAGVMQNPRHLVRRRGQEARLRCSPMKGHSHVYWYRQLPEEGLKFMVYLQKENIIDESGMPKERFSAEFPKEGPSILRIQQVVRGDSAAYFCASSPGGNADTQYFGPGTRLTVL.

The sample holds a few counts of this clonotype. The rearrangement links TRBV15 to TRBJ2-7; 9 bases line up with TRBD2. Losses at the gene ends were 0 bases for V and 0 bases for J; bases not matched to a gene: 3. There are 16 residues in the CDR3. In germline, CDR1 is LNHNV, CDR2 YYDKDF (reference sequence). The CDR3 sequence: CATSRDRTSVSYEQYF. The DNA for the CDR3 is TGTGCCACCAGCAGAGATCGGACTAGCGTCTCCTACGAGCAGTACTTC.

The chain couples TRBV6-2 or TRBV6-3 to TRBJ1-2; D ambiguous. CDR3 length: 15 residues. CDR1 and CDR2 (germline): MNHEY, SVGEGT. Trimming stripped 2 bases from V and 5 bases from J, with 15 bases between. In DNA, the CDR3 is TGTGCCAGCAGTTACGTTCAGAGTCGGGTATATGGCTACACCTTC. Its protein product is CASSYVQSRVYGYTF.

This clonotype has just a few counts. The chain combines TRBV12-3 or TRBV12-4 with TRBJ2-7, with D hard to call. CDR3 length equals 17 residues. V was trimmed by 0 bases and J by 2 bases, leaving 17 bases between them. This CDR3 reads CASSLAINSASTYEQYF. CDR3 nucleotides: TGTGCCAGCAGTTTAGCAATCAACAGCGCTTCTACCTACGAGCAGTACTTC.

This clonotype has ten or more counts. This chain connects TRBV29-1 to TRBJ2-5; the match to TRBD1 covers 9 bases. CDR3 length equals 12 residues. J lost 5 bases, V lost 5 bases, and 3 bases had no gene match. Germline CDR1 SQVTM, CDR2 ANQGSEA. The CDR3 DNA follows: TGCAGCGTTCAACAGGGGGCTGAGACCCAGTACTTC. Translation gives CSVQQGAETQYF.

This clonotype has just a few counts. This chain connects TRBV12-3 or TRBV12-4 to TRBJ2-5; possible D gene TRBD2, 6 bases. Trimming removed 2 bases at V and 1 base at J, with 8 bases between. CDR3 length: 14 amino acids. The CDR3, as DNA: TGTGCCAGCAGTTTAATCGGGGGCCAAGAGACCCAGTACTTC. This sequence encodes CASSLIGGQETQYF.

The V call is TRBV15, the J call TRBJ2-1; the D gene is possibly TRBD2 (6 bases). This CDR3 region has 15 residues. In germline, CDR1 is LNHNV, CDR2 YYDKDF (reference sequence). V was clipped by 0 bases and J by 10 bases, with 16 bases between them. CDR3 coding DNA: TGTGCCACCAGCAGAGATCCGAGCGGGCCTAGCGAGCAGTTCTTC. Amino acid sequence: CATSRDPSGPSEQFF.

The chain joins TRBV4-2 to TRBJ2-1; TRBD2 matches 8 bases. With 8 bases clipped from V and 2 bases from J, the junction kept 17 bases outside the gene matches. Germline V gene lookup returns CDR1 LGHNA and CDR2 YNFKEQ. This CDR3 contains 18 residues. CDR3 loop: CASAPIRTSWRTYNEQFF. CDR3 DNA: TGTGCCAGCGCCCCCATACGGACTAGCTGGCGGACCTACAATGAGCAGTTCTTC.

In this sample, this clonotype turned up a few times. The chain carries TRBV20-1 and TRBJ2-7; weak D call: TRBD1 (6 bases). Germline assignment: CDR1 DFQATT and CDR2 SNEGSKA (reference sequence). Trimming took off 4 bases at V and 6 bases at J, with 19 bases between the two ends. CDR3 size: 14 residues. CDR3 sequence: CSAKQGTRAGEQYF. In DNA, the CDR3 is TGCAGTGCTAAACAGGGAACTAGGGCTGGCGAGCAGTACTTC.

The chain employs TRBV6-6 and TRBJ2-2; TRBD1 agrees at 8 bases. Germline loops: CDR1 MNHNY, CDR2 SVGAGI (reference sequence). The CDR3 length is 15 residues. Unmatched junction bases numbered 6, after V lost 5 bases and J lost 4 bases. The DNA for the CDR3 is TGTGCCAGCAGTACGACAGGGGCGCGCACCGGGGAGCTGTTTTTT. This gives the protein CASSTTGARTGELFF.

This CDR3 is CASSADAENTEAFF. In DNA, the CDR3 is TGTGCCAGCAGTGCGGACGCCGAGAACACTGAAGCTTTCTTT. This chain uses TRBV28 with TRBJ1-1; D unclear. This CDR3 is built from 14 residues. Germline V gene lookup returns CDR1 MDHEN and CDR2 SYDVKM. The V and J ends lost 5 bases and 1 base respectively, with 11 bases between them.

The V and J genes are TRBV11-1 and TRBJ2-4, with a tentative D call TRBD2 (5 bases). Per germline, CDR1 SGHAT and CDR2 FQDESV (reference sequence). This CDR3 region has 13 residues. The V and J ends lost 5 bases and 5 bases respectively, with 10 bases between them. The CDR3 sequence: CASSVHGENIQYF. The CDR3 coding sequence is TGTGCCAGCAGCGTCCACGGGGAAAACATTCAGTACTTC.

The chain combines TRBV15 with TRBJ1-1; D possibly corresponds to TRBD1 (5 bases). The V and J ends lost 4 bases and 2 bases respectively, with 14 bases between them. Germline loops: CDR1 LNHNV, CDR2 YYDKDF (reference sequence). CDR3 size: 15 residues. In nucleotides, the CDR3 is TGTGCCACCAGCACTGAAAGAGGGGAAAACACTGAAGCTTTCTTT. Residues: CATSTERGENTEAFF.

V gene TRBV4-2 combines with J gene TRBJ1-1, with a tentative D call TRBD1 (5 bases). Looked up from germline, CDR1 is LGHNA and CDR2 is YNFKEQ. The CDR3 covers 14 residues. With 3 bases removed from V and 4 bases from J, the gap between germline ends came to 12 bases. CDR3 residues: CASSQRGEGTEAFF. The CDR3, as DNA: TGTGCCAGCAGCCAGAGGGGTGAGGGCACTGAAGCTTTCTTT.

The CDR3 region has the DNA TGCAGTGCTAGATCCCTCAGAGGGTCCAATCAGCCCCAGCATTTT. It translates to CSARSLRGSNQPQHF. The chain couples TRBV20-1 to TRBJ1-5; D gene uncertain. The germline V gene has CDR1 DFQATT and CDR2 SNEGSKA (reference sequence). Deletions cut 2 bases from V and 3 bases from J, with 14 bases between. This CDR3 region has 15 residues.